The 6 T cell receptor beta chains presented below share a single source sample, sequenced in a study of identical twins. TCRdb reanalysed the 5' RACE reads using MiXCR and keeps one entry per CDR3 protein. The sample contains under 1 million distinct CDR3 sequences, 9% to 15% of which appear only once. The same specimen was also included in a second study, on yellow fever vaccine responses in identical twins.

What was sequenced was PBMCs. These receptors were taken from a woman under 30 in good health.

This clonotype came up a few times. The V and J genes are TRBV5-1 and TRBJ2-2; 8 bases align to TRBD1. After removal of 4 bases from V and 1 base from J, the junction contained 6 bases not matched to a gene. CDR1 and CDR2 (germline): SGHRS, YFSETQ. The CDR3 spans 16 residues. The CDR3 nucleotides are TGCGCCAGCAGCCGGGGACAGGTCGGGAACACCGGGGAGCTGTTTTTT. Amino acids: CASSRGQVGNTGELFF.

This clonotype has a handful of counts. The chain links TRBV2 to TRBJ2-3; D gene ambiguous. Germline values: CDR1 SNHLY, CDR2 FYNNEI. V shed 3 bases and J shed 4 bases, with 11 bases lying between them. The CDR3 sequence is 14 residues long. CDR3 bases: TGTGCCAGCAGTGACCGTTGGGCCGCAGATACGCAGTATTTT. Its protein product is CASSDRWAADTQYF.

This chain connects TRBV7-9 to TRBJ2-3; 7 bases fit TRBD2. The CDR3 is 17 residues long. Germline CDR1 SEHNR, CDR2 FQNEAQ (reference sequence). Trimming removed 5 bases from V and 2 bases from J; junction bases left unmatched: 13. In DNA, the CDR3 is TGTGCCAGCAGCCCCTGGGAGGGAGCGCCTTACACAGATACGCAGTATTTT. Its translation: CASSPWEGAPYTDTQYF.

In this sample, this clonotype turned up a few times. The chain combines TRBV6-2 or TRBV6-3 with TRBJ1-3; 7 bases are a match to TRBD1. The CDR3 is made up of 21 amino acids. The junction had 19 bases not matched to a gene; V was cut back by 2 bases and J by 0 bases. Germline CDR1 MNHEY, CDR2 SVGEGT. The CDR3 DNA is TGTGCCAGCAGTTACCGGACGGGACAGATGAAGGGCCTTATCTCTGGAAACACCATATATTTT. Protein: CASSYRTGQMKGLISGNTIYF.

This clonotype was counted a few times. The chain couples TRBV27 to TRBJ2-7; no clear D gene. Germline V gives CDR1 MNHEY, CDR2 SMNVEV (reference sequence). This CDR3 spans 14 amino acids. Trimming took off 8 bases at V and 7 bases at J, with 21 bases between the two ends. The CDR3 protein is CASSPFNPRGEQYF. The CDR3 nucleotides are TGTGCCAGCTCCCCTTTCAACCCTAGAGGAGAGCAGTACTTC.

This chain joins TRBV12-3 or TRBV12-4 and TRBJ2-7, with TRBD1 matching 7 bases. CDR3 length equals 18 residues. The CDR3 sequence: CACSLSGPGTAAFYEQYV. The DNA of the CDR3 is TGTGCCTGCAGTTTAAGTGGACCCGGGACAGCGGCTTTCTACGAGCAGTACGTC.